This T cell receptor (beta chain) was captured in a study of blood T cell repertoires in COVID-19. Whole-study context: The study drew acute and convalescent COVID-19 samples from the United States, Italy and Spain. The analysed material was cDNA or gDNA that came from T cells, B-cell-depleted T cells, or PBMCs.

In the authors' workflow: It was from reference gene primer amplification that nucleated cell counts were estimated. Sequencing used immunoSEQ multiplex PCR; TCRdb keeps in-frame clones, though not all of them. The V and J calls and clone size come from that table; D and trimming were worked out from the DNA. This repertoire shows tens of thousands of clones, about four fifths found once; its top ten account for roughly 30%. The TCR originated in a man aged 65 to 85 with acute or convalescent COVID-19. Sequencing was done on a sample of peripheral blood.

In DNA, the CDR3 is TGTGCCAGCAGCTTGAGCTCTGGAAACACCATATATTTT. This translates into CASSLSSGNTIYF. This rearrangement joins TRBV7-2 to TRBJ1-3; no firm D call. V lost 3 bases and J lost 0, with 3 bases in between. The CDR3 loop spans 13 amino acids. Per germline, CDR1 SGHTA and CDR2 FQGNSA.